This TCR beta chain was obtained from a study of memory CD4+ T cells and cytomegalovirus serostatus. TCRdb's table, derived via immunoSEQ multiplex PCR, lists solely in-frame clones and lacks some. The sample lists about 48,000 clones, roughly 78% occurring once. This clone occurred once. No antigen is known for it. The germline V gene encodes CDR1 KGHSH and CDR2 LQKENI. The CDR3 spans 16 residues. V dropped 1 base and J dropped 5 bases, with 18 bases sitting between them. General study results and limits: Suggested: most of the CMV-linked TCR signature lies in CD4+ memory cells. About 40% of the roughly 160 known CMV-associated TCRbeta sequences appeared in CD4+ memory.

The sort gate was single viable CD3+CD4+CD8-CD45RO+ cells for memory CD4+ T cells. The TCR originated in an adult in good health and CMV-seronegative. This sequence joins TRBV18 and TRBJ2-7; D possibly matches TRBD1 or TRBD2 (7 bases each). The sequenced sample consisted of memory CD4+ T cells from blood. As DNA, the CDR3 is TGTGCCAGCTCACCACAGCCCCCCAGGGGGGGCGACGAGCAGTACTTC. This gives the protein CASSPQPPRGGDEQYF.